The rows below give T cell receptor beta chains drawn from one sample of a study of monozygotic twins with inflammatory bowel disease. Reprocessing the 5' RACE reads, TCRdb reports a single entry for every CDR3 protein and omits DNA. The sample holds 330,000 or so distinct CDR3 sequences. The sample comprised blood. The receptor source for this set is a human donor with ulcerative colitis or Crohn's disease, or a healthy co-twin of an affected twin (not recorded which). Both conserved end residues are part of each CDR3. Fields, in order: V gene, J gene, CDR3 protein.

V: TRBV7-8
J: TRBJ1-3
CDR3: CASSLGQTSGNTIYF

V: TRBV7-6
J: TRBJ1-6
CDR3: CASSSGGVNSPLHF

V: TRBV5-1
J: TRBJ2-1
CDR3: CASRSLDRAAGNEQFF

V: TRBV7-9
J: TRBJ2-5
CDR3: CASSTRQGLLETQYF

V: TRBV30
J: TRBJ2-1
CDR3: CAWSRRTGWRDEQFF

V: TRBV4-2
J: TRBJ2-7
CDR3: CASSQESAGGNYEQYF

V: TRBV25-1
J: TRBJ1-1
CDR3: CASSESPRQGPKLAFF

V: TRBV20-1
J: TRBJ2-7
CDR3: CSASLRGDSYEQYF

V: TRBV20-1
J: TRBJ1-1
CDR3: CSASRGLTEAFF

V: TRBV28
J: TRBJ2-7
CDR3: CASSLEVAGAYEQYF

V: TRBV6-5
J: TRBJ1-2
CDR3: CASTRTGLANYGYTF

V: TRBV20-1
J: TRBJ1-6
CDR3: CSARVQGGRSSPLHF

V: TRBV7-2
J: TRBJ1-5
CDR3: CASSFGFRPQHF

V: TRBV5-1
J: TRBJ2-1
CDR3: CASSRGGSTGEQFF

V: TRBV4-1
J: TRBJ2-7
CDR3: CASSQQHGFPYEQYF

V: TRBV11-2
J: TRBJ2-1
CDR3: CASNPSRDAPYNEQFF

V: TRBV5-1
J: TRBJ2-3
CDR3: CASSLEVDTDTQYF

V: TRBV27
J: TRBJ1-5
CDR3: CASSLWGVGQPQHF

V: TRBV5-1
J: TRBJ2-1
CDR3: CASSSLRDPMRNNEQFF

V: TRBV5-1
J: TRBJ1-2
CDR3: CASSLNRGYGYTF

V: TRBV7-9
J: TRBJ2-7
CDR3: CASSLGGLVYEQYF

V: TRBV7-2
J: TRBJ2-7
CDR3: CASSLQGSSYEQYF

V: TRBV5-4
J: TRBJ1-2
CDR3: CASSISTGGLGYTF

V: TRBV3-1
J: TRBJ2-1
CDR3: CASSQRPAGSYNEQFF

V: TRBV20-1
J: TRBJ1-5
CDR3: CSASLPLGDSNQPQHF

V: TRBV21-1
J: TRBJ2-2
CDR3: CASSTGPNTGELFF

V: TRBV29-1
J: TRBJ1-1
CDR3: CSVVGDGTEAFF

V: TRBV6-1
J: TRBJ1-1
CDR3: CASSEAREGRTQAFF

V: TRBV5-1
J: TRBJ1-1
CDR3: CASSVVSVNTEAFF

V: TRBV7-2
J: TRBJ2-2
CDR3: CASTQGRNTGELFF

V: TRBV28
J: TRBJ2-1
CDR3: CASSSQDRVRYNEQFF

V: TRBV12-3/TRBV12-4
J: TRBJ1-3
CDR3: CASSRMTATATIYF

V: TRBV12-5
J: TRBJ1-2
CDR3: CASGHHLDASDYTF

V: TRBV20-1
J: TRBJ1-1
CDR3: CSARDIIHPDYTEAFF

V: TRBV5-1
J: TRBJ2-3
CDR3: CASSLAEWSSTDTQYF

V: TRBV5-6
J: TRBJ2-3
CDR3: CASSSREGTQYF

V: TRBV20-1
J: TRBJ2-1
CDR3: CSASRSTYNEQFF

V: TRBV7-6
J: TRBJ2-5
CDR3: CASRDSYQETQYF

V: TRBV20-1
J: TRBJ2-3
CDR3: CSASGPSSTDTQYF

V: TRBV3-1
J: TRBJ2-7
CDR3: CASSQGDYEQYF

V: TRBV20-1
J: TRBJ2-5
CDR3: CSAIGTGTARETQYF

V: TRBV11-2
J: TRBJ2-1
CDR3: CASSPQRDPYNEQFF

V: TRBV5-1
J: TRBJ1-1
CDR3: CASANRAPNTEAFF

V: TRBV12-3/TRBV12-4
J: TRBJ1-3
CDR3: CASSQTGSGNTIYF

V: TRBV3-1
J: TRBJ2-5
CDR3: CASSQRTVQETQYF

V: TRBV24-1
J: TRBJ2-1
CDR3: CATSDLGEGAWCNEQFF

V: TRBV20-1
J: TRBJ2-1
CDR3: CSARDPGGGQYNEQFF

V: TRBV5-6
J: TRBJ2-1
CDR3: CASSLDISDEQFF

V: TRBV10-3
J: TRBJ2-7
CDR3: CAISRDTTYEQYF

V: TRBV28
J: TRBJ2-7
CDR3: CASSLTREQYF

V: TRBV5-1
J: TRBJ2-5
CDR3: CASSFLRMGTIETQYF

V: TRBV7-6
J: TRBJ2-7
CDR3: CASGHEGNEQYF

V: TRBV3-1
J: TRBJ2-7
CDR3: CASSPNRREQYF

V: TRBV6-5
J: TRBJ1-2
CDR3: CASSYSQGSGGYTF